A selection of T cell receptor beta chains follows, all from one sample in a study of human T cells and chemical hapten exposure. TCRdb re-called the RACE reads with MiXCR, one entry per CDR3 protein. The data show more than 75,000 distinct CDR3 sequences, approximately 10% seen once. Sample: whole blood, taken in connection with sensitization to the hapten diphenylcyclopropenone (DPC). These receptors were collected from a woman in her twenties or thirties with alopecia areata. Some clones in this sample may be carry-over from other donors' samples. CDR3s include the opening cysteine and the closing phenylalanine or tryptophan. D genes are given only for firm matches. Expanded clones get a size class; other rows say once, few or many, or leave the size out.

V	size	J	D	CDR3	DNA
TRBV6-1	NA	TRBJ2-7	NA	CASSGSIGGYEQYF	TGTGCCAGCAGTGGTTCCATCGGAGGGTACGAGCAGTACTTC
TRBV7-2	many	TRBJ2-5	NA	CASSQGGLGSETQYF	TGTGCCAGCAGCCAAGGGGGGCTGGGCTCGGAGACCCAGTACTTC
TRBV2	many	TRBJ1-5	NA	CASSEFGRDQPQHF	TGTGCCAGCAGTGAATTCGGCAGGGACCAGCCCCAGCATTTT
TRBV30	many	TRBJ1-3	NA	CASNPKAGNTIYF	TGTGCCTCCAACCCGAAGGCTGGAAACACCATATATTTT
TRBV3-1	NA	TRBJ2-1	TRBD2	CASSQEGVLAGGYNEQFF	TGTGCCAGCAGCCAAGAAGGGGTCCTAGCGGGTGGATACAATGAGCAGTTCTTC
TRBV7-2	NA	TRBJ2-1	TRBD2	CASSSSGLAGGLVDYNEQFF	TGTGCCAGCAGCTCCTCAGGACTAGCGGGAGGCCTCGTGGACTACAATGAGCAGTTCTTC
TRBV28	few	TRBJ1-1	NA	CASSSGPMNTEAFF	TGTGCCAGCAGTTCGGGACCGATGAACACTGAAGCTTTCTTT
TRBV2	many	TRBJ2-5	NA	CASSPRGWETQYF	TGTGCCAGCAGTCCCAGGGGATGGGAGACCCAGTACTTC
TRBV11-2	many	TRBJ1-1	TRBD1	CASSVGTAEAFF	TGTGCCAGCAGCGTCGGGACAGCTGAAGCTTTCTTT
TRBV29-1	NA	TRBJ2-5	NA	CSVGVTQETQYF	TGCAGCGTAGGGGTAACCCAAGAGACCCAGTACTTC
TRBV7-6	many	TRBJ2-7	NA	CASSLASDQLYEQYF	TGTGCCAGCAGCTTAGCTTCCGATCAGTTATACGAGCAGTACTTC